The 24 T cell receptor beta chains given below trace back to one sample, sequenced in a study of siplizumab effects on memory and regulatory T cells. Clones were read by immunoSEQ multiplex PCR, and TCRdb kept only the in-frame ones, dropping some. The table includes about 56,000 clones, around 97% detected once. The sequencing sample was made of naive CD8+ T cells sorted from blood. These receptors came from a human donor in good health.

This clone was found once. One end of the junction does not line up with germline, which may come from a read error. This sequence joins TRBV28 and TRBJ2-7; 9 bases are a match to TRBD2. The CDR3 totals 15 residues. The germline V gene has CDR1 MDHEN and CDR2 SYDVKM. The chain's CDR3 is CTSSPPLAGTYEQYF. Written as DNA, the CDR3 is TGTACCAGCAGCCCTCCCCTAGCGGGAACCTACGAGCAGTACTTC.

The chain is built from TRBV6-9 and TRBJ1-1, with D unresolved. Trimming cost V 5 bases and J 4 bases, with 11 bases left between them. This CDR3 is 13 amino acids long. Germline CDR1 MNHGY, CDR2 SVAAGI. The chain's CDR3 is CASSPGGPTEAFF. As DNA, the CDR3 is TGTGCCAGCAGTCCCGGAGGACCCACTGAAGCTTTCTTT.

The chain is built from TRBV28 and TRBJ1-1; tentative D call: TRBD1 (5 bases). Trimming stripped 5 bases from V and 0 bases from J, with 13 bases between. The length of the CDR3 is 15 residues. Germline CDR1 is MDHEN and CDR2 is SYDVKM. The CDR3 nucleotides are TGTGCCAGCAGTACGATGGGACTCATGAACACTGAAGCTTTCTTT. It translates to CASSTMGLMNTEAFF.

This chain joins TRBV10-2 and TRBJ2-5, with 9 bases lining up with TRBD1. The J call may be wrong; the DNA end is better matched by TRBJ2-7. This CDR3 comprises 14 residues. Germline V gene data show CDR1 as WSHSY and CDR2 as SAAADI. The CDR3 here is CASGLDRGSYEQYF. CDR3 in DNA: TGCGCCAGCGGACTGGACAGGGGCTCCTACGAGCAGTACTTC.

The V call is TRBV27, the J call TRBJ2-7, with a weak D call TRBD1 (5 bases). CDR3 length: 14 amino acids. CDR1 and CDR2 (germline): MNHEY, SMNVEV (reference sequence). The V end lost 5 bases, the J end lost 2 bases, and 13 bases lay between the germline ends. CDR3 in amino acids: CASSSSDTAYEQYF. As DNA, the CDR3 is TGTGCCAGCAGTAGTTCGGACACAGCCTACGAGCAGTACTTC.

V gene TRBV25-1 combines with J gene TRBJ2-5; 8 bases match TRBD1. The CDR3 contains 17 residues. V dropped 0 bases and J dropped 4; count of bases not matched to a gene: 10. CDR1 and CDR2 (germline): MGHDK, SYGVNS. CDR3 in amino acids: CASSEYIGTGDSETQYF. In DNA, the CDR3 is TGTGCCAGCAGTGAATATATCGGGACAGGCGATTCAGAGACCCAGTACTTC.

Of note for this clone: At one boundary the junction diverges from the germline segment, which might be a read error. The same CDR3 arises from other DNA sequences in this sample as well. The CDR3 sequence is CASSQAPSGRGTEQFF. The DNA of the CDR3 is TGCGCCAGCAGCCAAGCTCCTTCGGGTAGGGGCACTGAGCAATTCTTC. V usage is TRBV4-1 and J usage is TRBJ2-1; D perhaps matches TRBD1 (5 bases). The germline V gene has CDR1 MGHRA and CDR2 YSYEKL. This CDR3 region has 16 residues.

This clone was picked up one time. The chain combines TRBV19 with TRBJ2-7; 9 bases fit TRBD1. Trimming removed 5 bases from V and 3 bases from J; junction bases left unmatched: 5. Germline V gene lookup returns CDR1 LNHDA and CDR2 SQIVND (reference sequence). CDR3 length equals 14 residues. DNA of the CDR3: TGTGCCAGTAGTCCGGGACAGGGAAACTACGAGCAGTACTTC. Amino acids: CASSPGQGNYEQYF.

The genes are TRBV4-3 and TRBJ2-3; 10 bases are shared with TRBD2. This CDR3 contains 16 residues. V shed 4 bases, J shed 2 bases, and the junction held 6 bases outside the gene matches. The germline gives CDR1 LGHNA, CDR2 YSLEER. The CDR3 region is CASSRTLAGNTDTQYF. As DNA, the CDR3 is TGCGCCAGCAGCCGAACACTAGCGGGAAACACAGATACGCAGTATTTT.

This clone was seen once. The chain combines TRBV28 with TRBJ1-5; D may be TRBD1 (6 bases). The CDR3 spans 14 residues. The V gene lost 3 bases and the J gene lost 11 bases, with 17 bases spanning the gap. Germline assignment: CDR1 MDHEN and CDR2 SYDVKM. The CDR3 here is CASSLPQGGMAQHF. CDR3 DNA sequence: TGTGCCAGCAGTTTGCCCCAAGGGGGAATGGCCCAGCATTTT.

V usage is TRBV27 and J usage is TRBJ1-1; D may be TRBD1 (6 bases). The germline gives CDR1 MNHEY, CDR2 SMNVEV (reference sequence). The length of the CDR3 is 11 residues. Trimming left V 7 bases short and J 7 bases short, with 10 bases between. The CDR3 sequence is CASTKGGEAFF. In nucleotides, the CDR3 is TGTGCCAGCACAAAGGGGGGTGAAGCTTTCTTT.

The chain uses TRBV4-1 and TRBJ2-2; perhaps D is TRBD1 or TRBD2 (5 bases each). From germline, CDR1 is MGHRA and CDR2 YSYEKL. There are 15 residues in the CDR3. Between the trimmed V and J ends, which lost 0 bases and 5 bases, there was a span of 10 bases. CDR3 sequence reads: CASSQDGRETGELFF. The CDR3 DNA reads TGCGCCAGCAGCCAAGATGGCAGGGAGACCGGGGAGCTGTTTTTT.

The gene calls are TRBV25-1 and TRBJ2-2; D is possibly TRBD2 (5 bases). The CDR3 is made up of 10 amino acids. The ends were cut back, 6 bases at V and 9 bases at J, with 5 bases in the middle. From germline, CDR1 is MGHDK and CDR2 SYGVNS. CDR3 amino acids: CASSGRELFF. The DNA for the CDR3 is TGTGCCAGCAGCGGGAGGGAGCTGTTTTTT.

This clone was detected a few times. V gene TRBV14 combines with J gene TRBJ1-2; 10 bases fit TRBD1. Germline trimming cut 3 bases from V and 4 bases from J; bases unmatched to any gene: 5. From germline, CDR1 is SGHDN and CDR2 FVKESK. The CDR3 spans 15 residues. CDR3 bases: TGTGCCAGCAGCCAGGGACAGGGGAAAGGCTATGGCTACACCTTC. Amino acids: CASSQGQGKGYGYTF.

The V and J genes are TRBV29-1 and TRBJ2-7, with TRBD2 as a possible D gene (5 bases). Per the germline V gene, CDR1 is SQVTM and CDR2 is ANQGSEA. The CDR3 spans 12 residues. V was shortened by 2 bases and J by 3 bases, with 8 bases between the two germline ends. The CDR3: CSVEIEGYEQYF. DNA for the CDR3: TGCAGCGTTGAAATAGAGGGCTACGAGCAGTACTTC.

CDR3 loop: CASSIAAMPQHF. The CDR3 DNA reads as TGTGCCAGTAGTATAGCCGCCATGCCCCAGCATTTT. The rearrangement links TRBV19 to TRBJ1-5; D remains ambiguous. Per germline, CDR1 LNHDA and CDR2 SQIVND (reference sequence). This CDR3 comprises 12 residues. With 1 base removed from V and 9 bases from J, the gap between germline ends came to 7 bases. Full variable domain (missing parts from reference TRBV19 and TRBJ1-5): DGGITQSPKYLFRKEGQNVTLSCEQNLNHDAMYWYRQDPGQGLRLIYYSQIVNDFQKGDIAEGYSVSREKKESFPLTVTSAQKNPTAFYLCASSIAAMPQHFGDGTRLSIL.

V usage is TRBV10-3 and J usage is TRBJ2-7, with 9 bases aligning to TRBD2. The CDR3 loop spans 13 amino acids. V lost 11 bases and J lost 6; bases outside the gene matches: 11. Germline-derived CDR1 and CDR2 are ENHRY and SYGVKD. The CDR3 here is CASLQAGGTEQYF. In DNA form, the CDR3 reads TGTGCCTCCCTTCAAGCGGGAGGCACCGAGCAGTACTTC.

The CDR3 is CAALRNQNWDEQFF. In DNA, the CDR3 is TGTGCAGCCCTGAGAAATCAAAACTGGGATGAGCAGTTCTTC. The chain has TRBV2 and TRBJ2-1; D not resolved. CDR1 is SNHLY, CDR2 FYNNEI, per germline. This CDR3 region has 14 residues.

The rearrangement joins TRBV5-6 to TRBJ2-7; TRBD1 matches 7 bases. The CDR3 has 15 amino acids. The ends lost 4 bases at V and 4 bases at J; junction bases unmatched: 11. CDR1 is SGHDT, CDR2 YYEEEE, per germline. The chain's CDR3 is CASSPSTGFAYEQYF. The CDR3 coding sequence is TGTGCCAGCAGCCCATCGACAGGGTTCGCGTACGAGCAGTACTTC.

The chain's CDR3 is CASSLRLVSSGANVLTF. The CDR3 region has the DNA TGTGCCAGCAGCTTGAGGTTGGTGAGCTCTGGGGCCAACGTCCTGACTTTC. The chain employs TRBV5-8 and TRBJ2-6; D unresolved. The V and J ends lost 1 base and 0 bases respectively, with 11 bases between them. CDR1 and CDR2 from the germline V gene are SGHTS and YDEGEE. The CDR3 is 17 residues long. The entire variable domain, with the rest obtained from reference TRBV5-8 and TRBJ2-6, is as follows: EAGVTQSPTHLIKTRGQQATLRCSPISGHTSVYWYQQALGLGLQFLLWYDEGEERNRGNFPPRFSGRQFPNYSSELNVNALELEDSALYLCASSLRLVSSGANVLTFGAGSRLTVL.

V gene TRBV28 combines with J gene TRBJ1-2, with TRBD1 as a possible D gene (5 bases). This CDR3 contains 13 residues. Germline V gene data show CDR1 as MDHEN and CDR2 as SYDVKM. With 6 bases removed from V and 5 bases from J, the gap between germline ends came to 13 bases. CDR3 nucleotide sequence: TGTGCCAGCAGCCCCGCAGGGTGGTATGGCTACACCTTC. Translating gives CASSPAGWYGYTF.

The rearrangement joins TRBV30 to TRBJ2-6, with D possibly TRBD1 on 5 matching bases. CDR3 length: 15 residues. Trimming stripped 8 bases from V and 2 bases from J, with 16 bases between. Germline-derived CDR1 and CDR2 are GTSNPN and SVGIG (reference sequence). The CDR3 nucleotides are TGTGCCCTAAAAGGACACTACCCTGGGGCCAACGTCCTGACTTTC. Encoded protein: CALKGHYPGANVLTF.

V is TRBV6-1 and J is TRBJ1-3, with a weak D call TRBD1 (6 bases). The CDR3 consists of 15 residues. Trimming stripped 6 bases from V and 4 bases from J, with 16 bases between. CDR1 is MNHNS and CDR2 is SASEGT in the germline V gene. CDR3 loop: CASRYRELLGNTIYF. The CDR3, as DNA: TGTGCCAGCAGGTACAGGGAGCTCTTGGGAAACACCATATATTTT.

The chain recombines TRBV30 with TRBJ2-1, with TRBD2 matching over 11 bases. The CDR3 runs 21 residues. With 0 bases clipped from V and 5 bases from J, the junction kept 21 bases outside the gene matches. Germline-derived CDR1 and CDR2 are GTSNPN and SVGIG (reference sequence). CDR3 nucleotide sequence: TGTGCCTGGAGTGTAAGACCCCGGGACAGGAAACTAGCGGGAGCTAACAATGAGCAGTTCTTC. It yields the protein CAWSVRPRDRKLAGANNEQFF.